This T cell receptor (beta chain) was obtained from a study of blood T cells in healthy people across ages. Through a sample-barcoded 5' primer and a J-beta primer mix, a second PCR was run for 7 to 11 cycles. Using its own MiXCR run on the 5' RACE reads, TCRdb lists one record per CDR3 protein. The repertoire holds 1.5 million to 2 million distinct CDR3 sequences, with 30% to 40% as singletons. CDR1 and CDR2 from the germline V gene are MNHEY and SVGEGT. The CDR3 length is 17 residues. Trimming took 0 bases from V and 8 from J; bases not matched to a gene: 9. This sequence originates from a human donor in good health. The chain couples TRBV6-2 or TRBV6-3 to TRBJ2-1; 11 bases align to TRBD2. Sequencing input: blood. This chain's CDR3 is CASSYSTLSGGADEQFF. The CDR3 DNA reads as TGTGCCAGCAGTTACTCGACTCTTAGCGGGGGGGCGGATGAGCAGTTCTTC.